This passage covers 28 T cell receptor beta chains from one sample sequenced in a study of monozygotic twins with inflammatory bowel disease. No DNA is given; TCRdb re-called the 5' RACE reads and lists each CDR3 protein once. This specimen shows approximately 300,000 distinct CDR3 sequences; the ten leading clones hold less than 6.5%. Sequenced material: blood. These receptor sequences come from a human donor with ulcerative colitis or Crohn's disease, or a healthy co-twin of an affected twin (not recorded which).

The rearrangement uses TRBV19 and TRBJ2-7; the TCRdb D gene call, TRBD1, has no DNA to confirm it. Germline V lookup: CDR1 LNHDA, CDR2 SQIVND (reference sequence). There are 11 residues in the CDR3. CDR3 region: CASSGYREQYF.

Here the CDR3 reads CASSRTSGSYQETQYF. The rearrangement links TRBV5-6 to TRBJ2-5; the TRBD2 assignment by TCRdb is unverifiable without DNA. Germline-derived CDR1 and CDR2 are SGHDT and YYEEEE. This CDR3 contains 16 residues.

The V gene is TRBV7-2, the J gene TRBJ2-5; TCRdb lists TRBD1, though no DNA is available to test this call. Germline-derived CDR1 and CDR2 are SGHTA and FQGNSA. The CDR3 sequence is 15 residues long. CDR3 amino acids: CASSSVPVAGETQYF.

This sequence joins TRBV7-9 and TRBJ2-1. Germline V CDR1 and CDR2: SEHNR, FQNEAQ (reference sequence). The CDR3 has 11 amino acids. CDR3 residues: CASRKWDEQFF.

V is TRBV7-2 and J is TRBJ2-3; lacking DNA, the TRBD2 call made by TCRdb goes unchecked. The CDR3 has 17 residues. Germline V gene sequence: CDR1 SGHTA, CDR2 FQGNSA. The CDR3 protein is CASSSKGLAGGADTQYF.

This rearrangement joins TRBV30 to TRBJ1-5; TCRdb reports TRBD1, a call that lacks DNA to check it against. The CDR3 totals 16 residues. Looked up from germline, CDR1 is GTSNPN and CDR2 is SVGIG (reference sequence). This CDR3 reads CAWSKPQGMGNQPQHF.

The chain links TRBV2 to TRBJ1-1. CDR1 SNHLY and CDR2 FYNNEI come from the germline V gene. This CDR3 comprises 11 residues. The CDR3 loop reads CASSVDMSAFF. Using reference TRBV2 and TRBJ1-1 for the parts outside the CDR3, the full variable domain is EPEVTQTPSHQVTQMGQEVILRCVPISNHLYFYWYRQILGQKVEFLVSFYNNEISEKSEIFDDQFSVERPDGSNFTLKIRSTKLEDSAMYFCASSVDMSAFFGQGTRLTVV.

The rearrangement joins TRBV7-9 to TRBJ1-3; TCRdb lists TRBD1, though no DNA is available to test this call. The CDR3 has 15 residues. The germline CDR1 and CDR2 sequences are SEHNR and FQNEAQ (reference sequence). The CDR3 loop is CASSSGTGAQNTIYF.

CDR3 sequence: CASSLGGGGRAGELFF. The chain has TRBV28 and TRBJ2-2; as DNA is missing, the TRBD2 call by TCRdb cannot be tested. The CDR3 sequence is 16 residues long. CDR1 and CDR2 from the germline V gene are MDHEN and SYDVKM.

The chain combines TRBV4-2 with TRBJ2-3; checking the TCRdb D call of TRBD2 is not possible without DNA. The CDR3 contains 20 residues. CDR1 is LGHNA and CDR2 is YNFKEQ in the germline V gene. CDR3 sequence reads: CASSPGASGTLGESTDTQYF.

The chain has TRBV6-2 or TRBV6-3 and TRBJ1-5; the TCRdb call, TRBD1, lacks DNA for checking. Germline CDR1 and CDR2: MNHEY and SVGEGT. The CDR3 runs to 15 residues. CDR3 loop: CASSVVGTSNQPQHF.

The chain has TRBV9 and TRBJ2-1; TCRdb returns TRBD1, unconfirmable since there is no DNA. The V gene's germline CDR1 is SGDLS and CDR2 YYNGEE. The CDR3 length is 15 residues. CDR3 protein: CASSVGDRVNNEQFF.

This chain's CDR3 is CASSLSTGPGDTQYF. The J gene is TRBJ2-3, the V gene TRBV7-8; TCRdb's assignment of TRBD2 cannot be checked, as there is no DNA. From germline, CDR1 is SGHVS and CDR2 FQNEAQ. This CDR3 has 15 residues.

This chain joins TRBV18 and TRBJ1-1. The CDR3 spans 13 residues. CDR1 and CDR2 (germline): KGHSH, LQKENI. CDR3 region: CASSGGTGTEAFF.

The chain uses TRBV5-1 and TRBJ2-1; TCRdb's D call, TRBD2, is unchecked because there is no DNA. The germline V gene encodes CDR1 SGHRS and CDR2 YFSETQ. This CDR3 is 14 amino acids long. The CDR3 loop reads CASSPSRVQNEQFF.

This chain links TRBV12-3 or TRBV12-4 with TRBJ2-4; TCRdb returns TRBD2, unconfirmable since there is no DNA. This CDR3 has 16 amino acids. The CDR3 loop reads CASSRPGSSKLDIQYF.

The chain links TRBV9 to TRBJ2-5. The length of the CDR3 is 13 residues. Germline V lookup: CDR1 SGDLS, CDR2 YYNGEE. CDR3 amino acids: CASSPHLQETQYF.

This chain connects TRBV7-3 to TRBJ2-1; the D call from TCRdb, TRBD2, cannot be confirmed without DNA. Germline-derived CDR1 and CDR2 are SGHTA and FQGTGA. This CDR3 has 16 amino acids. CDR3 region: CASSSAGLPSYNEQFF.

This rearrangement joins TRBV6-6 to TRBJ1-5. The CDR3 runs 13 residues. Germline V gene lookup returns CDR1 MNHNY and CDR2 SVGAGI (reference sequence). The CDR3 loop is CASTGSGNQPQHF.

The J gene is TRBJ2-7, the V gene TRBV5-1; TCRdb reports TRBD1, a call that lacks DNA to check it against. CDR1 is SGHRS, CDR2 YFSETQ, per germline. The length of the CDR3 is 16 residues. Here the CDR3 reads CASSPQAMGGLYEQYF.

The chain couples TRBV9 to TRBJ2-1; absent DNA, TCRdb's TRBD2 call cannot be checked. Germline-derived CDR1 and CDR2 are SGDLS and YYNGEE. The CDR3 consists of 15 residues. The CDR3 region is CASSVDPSNYNEQFF.

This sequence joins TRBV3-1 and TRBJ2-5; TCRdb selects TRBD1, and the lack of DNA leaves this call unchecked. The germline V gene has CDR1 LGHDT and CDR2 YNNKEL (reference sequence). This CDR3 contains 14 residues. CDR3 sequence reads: CASSLADWGETQYF.

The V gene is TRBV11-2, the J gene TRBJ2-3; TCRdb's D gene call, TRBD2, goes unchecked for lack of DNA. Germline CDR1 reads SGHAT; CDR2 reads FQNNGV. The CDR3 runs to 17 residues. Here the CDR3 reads CASSPTGWSGRTDTQYF.

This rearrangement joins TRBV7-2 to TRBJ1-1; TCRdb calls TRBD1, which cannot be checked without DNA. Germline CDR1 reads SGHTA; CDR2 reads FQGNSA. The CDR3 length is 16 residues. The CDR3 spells CASSLSTNSRDTEAFF. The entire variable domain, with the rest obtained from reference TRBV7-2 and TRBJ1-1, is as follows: GAGVSQSPSNKVTEKGKDVELRCDPISGHTALYWYRQSLGQGLEFLIYFQGNSAPDKSGLPSDRFSAERTGGSVSTLTIQRTQQEDSAVYLCASSLSTNSRDTEAFFGQGTRLTVV.

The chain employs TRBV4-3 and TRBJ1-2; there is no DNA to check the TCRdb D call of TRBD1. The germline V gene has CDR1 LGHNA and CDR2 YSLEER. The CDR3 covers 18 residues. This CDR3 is CASSQELGGVGRVYGYTF.

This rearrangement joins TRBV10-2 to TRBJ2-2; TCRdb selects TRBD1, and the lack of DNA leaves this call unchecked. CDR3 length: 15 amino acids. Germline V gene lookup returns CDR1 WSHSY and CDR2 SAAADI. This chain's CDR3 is CASNGQWKRAGELFF.

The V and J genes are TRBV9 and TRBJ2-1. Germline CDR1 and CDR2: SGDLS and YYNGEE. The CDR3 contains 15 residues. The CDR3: CASSVVGNSYNEQFF.

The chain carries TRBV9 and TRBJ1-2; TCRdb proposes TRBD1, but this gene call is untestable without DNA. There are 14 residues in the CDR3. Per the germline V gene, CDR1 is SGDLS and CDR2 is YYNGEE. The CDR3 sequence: CASSSGGGGYGYTF. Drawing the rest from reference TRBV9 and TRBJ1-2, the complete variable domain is DSGVTQTPKHLITATGQRVTLRCSPRSGDLSVYWYQQSLDQGLQFLIQYYNGEERAKGNILERFSAQQFPDLHSELNLSSLELGDSALYFCASSSGGGGYGYTFGSGTRLTVV.